A single sample gave rise to the 5 T cell receptor beta chains below, sequenced in a study of blood T cell repertoires in COVID-19. The repertoire was sequenced with immunoSEQ multiplex PCR; TCRdb's copy has only in-frame clones and lacks some. This table holds about 160,000 clones, around 92% found once. Material: peripheral blood. These receptors came from a man aged 25-45 years with COVID-19, enrolled during active disease.

With regard to this clone: A junction end diverges from the germline sequence, so it may reflect a read error. This chain links TRBV7-2 with TRBJ2-7, with 10 nucleotides matching TRBD1. From germline, CDR1 is SGHTA and CDR2 FQGNSA. There are 14 residues in the CDR3. CDR3 loop: CASKVRDRGHEQYF. The DNA for the CDR3 is TGTGCCAGCAAGGTCCGGGACAGGGGCCACGAACAGTACTTC.

The genes are TRBV2 and TRBJ2-7; D gene uncertain. V lost 5 bases and J lost 3, with 5 bases in between. CDR3 length: 11 amino acids. CDR1 and CDR2 (germline): SNHLY, FYNNEI. The chain's CDR3 is CASSPNYEQYF. CDR3 sequence (DNA): TGTGCCAGCAGTCCCAACTACGAGCAGTACTTC.

The chain couples TRBV5-1 to TRBJ1-2; a possible D gene is TRBD1 (5 bases). CDR1 is SGHRS and CDR2 is YFSETQ in the germline V gene. The CDR3 consists of 15 residues. V was trimmed by 0 bases and J by 0 bases, leaving 9 bases between them. CDR3 sequence: CASSLVAGPNYGYTF. The CDR3 DNA follows: TGCGCCAGCAGCTTGGTCGCGGGACCTAACTATGGCTACACCTTC.

The gene calls are TRBV10-3 and TRBJ2-2; 10 bases are a match to TRBD2. The trim removed 7 bases at V and 2 bases at J, leaving 7 bases unmatched. The CDR3 extends over 16 amino acids. CDR1 is ENHRY and CDR2 is SYGVKD in the germline V gene. CDR3 region: CAIKRSGGANTGELFF. As DNA, the CDR3 is TGTGCCATCAAACGGAGCGGGGGGGCTAACACCGGGGAGCTGTTTTTT.

The rearrangement uses TRBV6-6 and TRBJ2-1; 7 nucleotides agree with TRBD1. The CDR3 loop spans 14 amino acids. The trim removed 7 bases at V and 4 bases at J, leaving 7 bases unmatched. In germline, CDR1 is MNHNY, CDR2 SVGAGI (reference sequence). CDR3 sequence (DNA): TGTGCCAGCACACTCAGGGGGATTTACAATGAGCAGTTCTTC. Encoded protein: CASTLRGIYNEQFF.